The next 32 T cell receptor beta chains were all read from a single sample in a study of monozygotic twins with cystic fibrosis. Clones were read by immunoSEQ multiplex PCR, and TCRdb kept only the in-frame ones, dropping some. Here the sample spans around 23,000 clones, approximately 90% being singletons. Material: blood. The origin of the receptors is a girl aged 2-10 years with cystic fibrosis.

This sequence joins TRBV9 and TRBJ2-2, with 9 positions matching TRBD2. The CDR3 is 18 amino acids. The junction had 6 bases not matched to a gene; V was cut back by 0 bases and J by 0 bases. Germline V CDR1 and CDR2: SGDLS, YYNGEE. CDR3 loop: CASSVDASGVPNTGELFF. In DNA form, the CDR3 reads TGTGCCAGCAGCGTAGATGCTAGCGGGGTGCCGAACACCGGGGAGCTGTTTTTT. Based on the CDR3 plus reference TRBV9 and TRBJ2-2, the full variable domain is DSGVTQTPKHLITATGQRVTLRCSPRSGDLSVYWYQQSLDQGLQFLIQYYNGEERAKGNILERFSAQQFPDLHSELNLSSLELGDSALYFCASSVDASGVPNTGELFFGEGSRLTVL.

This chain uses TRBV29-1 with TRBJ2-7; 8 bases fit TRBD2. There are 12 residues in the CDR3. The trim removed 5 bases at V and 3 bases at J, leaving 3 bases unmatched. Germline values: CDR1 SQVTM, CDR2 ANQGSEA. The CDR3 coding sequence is TGCAGCGTTACGGGGGGGGACTACGAGCAGTACTTC. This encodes CSVTGGDYEQYF.

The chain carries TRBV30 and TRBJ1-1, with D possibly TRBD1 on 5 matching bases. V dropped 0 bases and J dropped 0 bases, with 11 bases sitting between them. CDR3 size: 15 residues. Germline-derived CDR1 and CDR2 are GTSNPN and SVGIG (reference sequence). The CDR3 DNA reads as TGTGCCTGGAGTGTCGGCCCACAGGTGAACACTGAAGCTTTCTTT. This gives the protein CAWSVGPQVNTEAFF.

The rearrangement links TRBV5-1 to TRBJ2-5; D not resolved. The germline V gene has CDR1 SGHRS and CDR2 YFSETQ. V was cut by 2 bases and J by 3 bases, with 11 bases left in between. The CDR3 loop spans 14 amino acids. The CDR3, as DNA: TGCGCCAGCAGCTTTTGGCCAGAGAAAGAGACCCAGTACTTC. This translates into CASSFWPEKETQYF.

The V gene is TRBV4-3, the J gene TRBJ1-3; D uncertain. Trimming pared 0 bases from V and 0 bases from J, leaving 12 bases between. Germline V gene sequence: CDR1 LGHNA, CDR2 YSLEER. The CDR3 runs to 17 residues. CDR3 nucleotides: TGCGCCAGCAGCCAAGATCTAACTCAAAACTCTGGAAACACCATATATTTT. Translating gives CASSQDLTQNSGNTIYF.

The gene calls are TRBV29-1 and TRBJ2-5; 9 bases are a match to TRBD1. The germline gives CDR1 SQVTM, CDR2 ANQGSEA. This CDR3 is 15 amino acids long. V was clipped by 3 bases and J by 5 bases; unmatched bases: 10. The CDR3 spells CSVEGDRVGLETQYF. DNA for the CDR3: TGCAGCGTTGAGGGGGACAGGGTCGGGCTGGAGACCCAGTACTTC.

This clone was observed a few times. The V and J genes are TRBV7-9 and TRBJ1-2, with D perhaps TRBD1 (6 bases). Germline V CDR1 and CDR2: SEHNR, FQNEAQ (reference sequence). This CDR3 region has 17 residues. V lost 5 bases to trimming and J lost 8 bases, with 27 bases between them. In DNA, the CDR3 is TGTGCCAGCAGCGCCACACAAAAGGGCAGGGGATGGGAGGGCTACACCTTC. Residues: CASSATQKGRGWEGYTF.

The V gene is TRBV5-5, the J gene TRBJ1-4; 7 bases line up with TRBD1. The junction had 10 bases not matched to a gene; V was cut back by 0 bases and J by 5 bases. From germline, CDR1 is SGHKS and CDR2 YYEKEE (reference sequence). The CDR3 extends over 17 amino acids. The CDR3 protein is CASSLAVGSTGNEKLFF. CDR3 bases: TGTGCCAGCAGCTTGGCTGTGGGGTCGACAGGGAATGAAAAACTGTTTTTT.

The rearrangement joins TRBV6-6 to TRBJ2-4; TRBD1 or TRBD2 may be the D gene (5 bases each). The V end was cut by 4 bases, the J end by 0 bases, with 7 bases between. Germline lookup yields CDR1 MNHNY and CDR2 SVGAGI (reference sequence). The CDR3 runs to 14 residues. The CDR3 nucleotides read TGTGCCAGCAGTTCCGGGACAGCCAAAAACATTCAGTACTTC. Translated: CASSSGTAKNIQYF.

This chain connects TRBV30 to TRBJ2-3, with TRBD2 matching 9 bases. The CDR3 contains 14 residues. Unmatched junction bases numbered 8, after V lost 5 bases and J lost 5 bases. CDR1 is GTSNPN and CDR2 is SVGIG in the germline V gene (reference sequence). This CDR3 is CAWDGSGGLDTQYF. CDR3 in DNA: TGTGCCTGGGATGGTAGCGGGGGTCTAGATACGCAGTATTTT.

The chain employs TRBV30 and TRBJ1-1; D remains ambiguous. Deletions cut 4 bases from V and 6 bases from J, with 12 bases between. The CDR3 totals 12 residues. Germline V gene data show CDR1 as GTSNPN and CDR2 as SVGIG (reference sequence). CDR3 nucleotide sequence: TGTGCCTGGATTTCGCGGCCGCCTGAAGCTTTCTTT. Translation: CAWISRPPEAFF.

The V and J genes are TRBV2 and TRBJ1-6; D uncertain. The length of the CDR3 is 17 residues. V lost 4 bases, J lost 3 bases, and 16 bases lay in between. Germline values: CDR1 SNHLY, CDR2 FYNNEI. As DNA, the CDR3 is TGTGCCAGCAGTGGAGACCCAGCCGAGGTCTATAATTCACCCCTCCACTTT. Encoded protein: CASSGDPAEVYNSPLHF.

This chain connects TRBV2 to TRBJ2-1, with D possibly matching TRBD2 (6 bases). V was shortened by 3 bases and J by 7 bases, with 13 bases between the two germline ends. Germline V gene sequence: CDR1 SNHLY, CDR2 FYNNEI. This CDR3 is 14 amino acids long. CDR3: CASSEIGGGNEQFF. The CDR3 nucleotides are TGTGCCAGCAGTGAGATTGGAGGAGGGAATGAGCAGTTCTTC.

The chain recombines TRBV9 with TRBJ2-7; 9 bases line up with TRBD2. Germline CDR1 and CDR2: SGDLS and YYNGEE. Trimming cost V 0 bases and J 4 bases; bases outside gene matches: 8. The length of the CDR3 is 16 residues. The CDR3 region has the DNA TGTGCCAGCAGCGTAGCTGCTAGCGGGGCGACATACGAGCAGTACTTC. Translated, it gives CASSVAASGATYEQYF.

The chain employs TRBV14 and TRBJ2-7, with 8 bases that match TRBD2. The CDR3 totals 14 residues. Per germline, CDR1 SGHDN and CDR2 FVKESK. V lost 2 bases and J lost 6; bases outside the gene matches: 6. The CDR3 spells CASSQTGGPSEQYF. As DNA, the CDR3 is TGTGCCAGCAGCCAAACGGGGGGGCCATCCGAGCAGTACTTC. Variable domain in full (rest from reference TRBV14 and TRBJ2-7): EAGVTQFPSHSVIEKGQTVTLRCDPISGHDNLYWYRRVMGKEIKFLLHFVKESKQDESGMPNNRFLAERTGGTYSTLKVQPAELEDSGVYFCASSQTGGPSEQYFGPGTRLTVT.

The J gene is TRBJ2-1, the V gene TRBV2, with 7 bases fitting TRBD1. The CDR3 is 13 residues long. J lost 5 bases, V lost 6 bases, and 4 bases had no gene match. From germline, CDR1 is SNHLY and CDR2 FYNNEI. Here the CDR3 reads CASRGTVNNEQFF. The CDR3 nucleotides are TGTGCCAGCAGGGGGACAGTAAACAATGAGCAGTTCTTC.

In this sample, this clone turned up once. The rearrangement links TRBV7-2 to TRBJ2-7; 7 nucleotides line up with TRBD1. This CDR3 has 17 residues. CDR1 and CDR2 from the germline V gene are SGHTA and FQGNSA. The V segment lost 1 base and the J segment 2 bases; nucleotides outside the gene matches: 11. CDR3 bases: TGTGCCAGCAGCTTAGGCCTAGGGACAGAAAATACCTACGAGCAGTACTTC. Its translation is CASSLGLGTENTYEQYF.

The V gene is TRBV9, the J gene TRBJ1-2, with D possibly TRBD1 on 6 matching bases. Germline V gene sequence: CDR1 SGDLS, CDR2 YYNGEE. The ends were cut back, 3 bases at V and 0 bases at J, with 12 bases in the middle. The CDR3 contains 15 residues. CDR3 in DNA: TGTGCCAGCAGCGCCCGGGGGCTGCCTAACTATGGCTACACCTTC. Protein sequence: CASSARGLPNYGYTF.

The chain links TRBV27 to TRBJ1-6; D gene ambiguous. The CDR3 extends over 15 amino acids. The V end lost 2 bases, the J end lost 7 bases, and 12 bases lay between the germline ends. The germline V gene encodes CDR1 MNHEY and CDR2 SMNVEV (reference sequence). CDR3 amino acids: CASSLEVVGNSPLHF. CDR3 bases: TGTGCCAGCAGTTTAGAGGTTGTGGGAAATTCACCCCTCCACTTT.

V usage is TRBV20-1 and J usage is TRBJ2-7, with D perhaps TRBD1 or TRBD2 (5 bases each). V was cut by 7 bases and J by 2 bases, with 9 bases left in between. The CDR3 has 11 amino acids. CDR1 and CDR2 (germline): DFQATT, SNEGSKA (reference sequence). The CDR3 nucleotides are TGCAGTGTTAGGGACCCCTACGAGCAGTACTTC. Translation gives CSVRDPYEQYF.

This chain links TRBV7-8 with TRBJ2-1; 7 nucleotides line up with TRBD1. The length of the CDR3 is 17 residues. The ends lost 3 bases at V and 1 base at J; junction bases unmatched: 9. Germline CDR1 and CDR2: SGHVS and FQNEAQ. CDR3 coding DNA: TGTGCCAGCAGCTTGCGACAGGGTAAGGGGTCCTACAATGAGCAGTTCTTC. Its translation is CASSLRQGKGSYNEQFF.

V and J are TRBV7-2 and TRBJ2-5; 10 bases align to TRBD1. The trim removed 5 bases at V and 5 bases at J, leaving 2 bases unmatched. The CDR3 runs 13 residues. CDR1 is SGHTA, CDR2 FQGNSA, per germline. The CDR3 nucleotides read TGTGCCAGCAGCGCGGGACAGGGGGAGACCCAGTACTTC. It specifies CASSAGQGETQYF. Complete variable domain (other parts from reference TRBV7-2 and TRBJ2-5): GAGVSQSPSNKVTEKGKDVELRCDPISGHTALYWYRQSLGQGLEFLIYFQGNSAPDKSGLPSDRFSAERTGGSVSTLTIQRTQQEDSAVYLCASSAGQGETQYFGPGTRLLVL.

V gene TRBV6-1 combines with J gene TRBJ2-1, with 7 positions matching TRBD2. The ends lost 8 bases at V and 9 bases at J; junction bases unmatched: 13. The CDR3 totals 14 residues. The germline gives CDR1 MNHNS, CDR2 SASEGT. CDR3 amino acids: CASPERGLAGEQFF. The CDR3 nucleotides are TGTGCCAGCCCCGAGCGGGGCCTCGCGGGTGAGCAGTTCTTC.

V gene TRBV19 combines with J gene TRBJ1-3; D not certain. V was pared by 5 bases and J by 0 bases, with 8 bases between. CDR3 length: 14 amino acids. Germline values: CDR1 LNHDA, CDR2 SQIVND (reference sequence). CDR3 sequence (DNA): TGTGCCAGTAGTTTTCCGAACTCTGGAAACACCATATATTTT. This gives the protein CASSFPNSGNTIYF.

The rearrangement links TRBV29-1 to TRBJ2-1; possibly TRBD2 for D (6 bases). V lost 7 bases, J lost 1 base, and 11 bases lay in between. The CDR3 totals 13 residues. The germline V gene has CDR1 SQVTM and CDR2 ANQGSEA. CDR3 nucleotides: TGCAGCGAGCGACTAGTTTCCTACAATGAGCAGTTCTTC. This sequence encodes CSERLVSYNEQFF.

CDR3 coding DNA: TGTGCCAGCAGCTTTAACGACAGGGAACACGAGCAGTACTTC. Translated: CASSFNDREHEQYF. This chain joins TRBV5-5 and TRBJ2-7; 7 bases map to TRBD1. V was clipped by 2 bases and J by 5 bases; unmatched bases: 7. This CDR3 is 14 amino acids long. Germline CDR1 SGHKS, CDR2 YYEKEE (reference sequence).

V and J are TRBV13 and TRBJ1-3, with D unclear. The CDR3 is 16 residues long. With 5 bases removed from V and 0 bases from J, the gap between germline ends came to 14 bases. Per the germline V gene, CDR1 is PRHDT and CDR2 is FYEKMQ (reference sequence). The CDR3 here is CASSPVKGSSGNTIYF. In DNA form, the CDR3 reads TGTGCCAGCAGCCCCGTAAAGGGAAGCTCTGGAAACACCATATATTTT. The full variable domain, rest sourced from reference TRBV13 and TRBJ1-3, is AAGVIQSPRHLIKEKRETATLKCYPIPRHDTVYWYQQGPGQDPQFLISFYEKMQSDKGSIPDRFSAQQFSDYHSELNMSSLELGDSALYFCASSPVKGSSGNTIYFGEGSWLTVV.

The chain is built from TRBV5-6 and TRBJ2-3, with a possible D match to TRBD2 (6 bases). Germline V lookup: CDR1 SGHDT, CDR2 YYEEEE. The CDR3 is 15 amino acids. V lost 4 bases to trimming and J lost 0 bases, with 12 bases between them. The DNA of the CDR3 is TGTGCCAGCAGCATCCCGGGACTGAGCACAGATACGCAGTATTTT. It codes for CASSIPGLSTDTQYF.

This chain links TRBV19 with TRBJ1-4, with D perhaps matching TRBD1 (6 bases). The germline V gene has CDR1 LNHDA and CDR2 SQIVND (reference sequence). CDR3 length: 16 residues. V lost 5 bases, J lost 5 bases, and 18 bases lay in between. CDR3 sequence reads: CASSSGKTGINEKLFF. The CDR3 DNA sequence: TGTGCCAGTAGTTCAGGAAAGACAGGAATCAATGAAAAACTGTTTTTT.

As DNA, the CDR3 is TGTGCCAGCAGCTTGTTGGCAGATACCTACAATGAGCAGTTCTTC. It is translated as CASSLLADTYNEQFF. The chain has TRBV5-4 and TRBJ2-1; no firm D call. The germline gives CDR1 SGHNT, CDR2 YYREEE (reference sequence). The germline V and J ends were trimmed by 1 base and 2 bases, with 10 bases remaining between them. CDR3 size: 15 residues.

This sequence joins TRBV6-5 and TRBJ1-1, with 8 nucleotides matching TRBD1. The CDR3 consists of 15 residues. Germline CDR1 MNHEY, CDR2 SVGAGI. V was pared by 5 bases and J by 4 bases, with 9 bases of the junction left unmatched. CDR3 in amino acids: CASSTGQGERTEAFF. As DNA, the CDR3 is TGTGCCAGCAGTACAGGACAGGGAGAGCGCACTGAAGCTTTCTTT.

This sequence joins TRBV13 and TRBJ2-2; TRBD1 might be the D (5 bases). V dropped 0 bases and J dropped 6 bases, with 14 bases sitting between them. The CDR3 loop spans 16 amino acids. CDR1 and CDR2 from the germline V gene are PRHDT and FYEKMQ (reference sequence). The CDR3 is CASSLGIRGMAGELFF. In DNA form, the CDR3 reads TGTGCCAGCAGCTTAGGAATAAGGGGAATGGCCGGGGAGCTGTTTTTT.